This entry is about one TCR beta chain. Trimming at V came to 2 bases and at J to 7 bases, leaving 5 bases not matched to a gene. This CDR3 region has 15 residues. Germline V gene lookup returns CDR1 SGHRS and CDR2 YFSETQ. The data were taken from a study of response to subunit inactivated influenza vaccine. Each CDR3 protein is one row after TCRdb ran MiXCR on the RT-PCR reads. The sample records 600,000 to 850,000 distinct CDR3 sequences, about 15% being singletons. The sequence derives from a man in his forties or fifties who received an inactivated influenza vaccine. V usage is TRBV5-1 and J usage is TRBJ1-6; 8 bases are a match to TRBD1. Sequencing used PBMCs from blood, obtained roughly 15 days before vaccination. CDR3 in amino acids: CASSFRAGGNSPLHF. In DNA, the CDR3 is TGCGCCAGCAGCTTCCGGGCAGGGGGCAATTCACCCCTCCACTTT.